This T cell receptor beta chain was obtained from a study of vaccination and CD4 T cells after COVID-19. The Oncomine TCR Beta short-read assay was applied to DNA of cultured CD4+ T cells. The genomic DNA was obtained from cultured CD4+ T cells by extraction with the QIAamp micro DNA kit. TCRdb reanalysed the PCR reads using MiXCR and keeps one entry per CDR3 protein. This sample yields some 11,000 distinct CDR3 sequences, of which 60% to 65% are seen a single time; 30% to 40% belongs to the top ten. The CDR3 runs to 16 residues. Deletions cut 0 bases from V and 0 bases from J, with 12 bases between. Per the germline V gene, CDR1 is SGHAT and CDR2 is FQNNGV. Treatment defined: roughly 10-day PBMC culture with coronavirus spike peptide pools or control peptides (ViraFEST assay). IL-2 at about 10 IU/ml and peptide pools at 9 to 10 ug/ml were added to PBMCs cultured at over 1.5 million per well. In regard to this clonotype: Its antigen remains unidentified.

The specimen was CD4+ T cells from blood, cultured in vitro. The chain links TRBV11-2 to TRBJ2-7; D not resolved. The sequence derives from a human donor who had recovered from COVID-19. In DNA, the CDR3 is TGTGCCAGCAGCTTAGAAGAGAAGGCGAGCTCCTACGAGCAGTACTTC. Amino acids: CASSLEEKASSYEQYF.